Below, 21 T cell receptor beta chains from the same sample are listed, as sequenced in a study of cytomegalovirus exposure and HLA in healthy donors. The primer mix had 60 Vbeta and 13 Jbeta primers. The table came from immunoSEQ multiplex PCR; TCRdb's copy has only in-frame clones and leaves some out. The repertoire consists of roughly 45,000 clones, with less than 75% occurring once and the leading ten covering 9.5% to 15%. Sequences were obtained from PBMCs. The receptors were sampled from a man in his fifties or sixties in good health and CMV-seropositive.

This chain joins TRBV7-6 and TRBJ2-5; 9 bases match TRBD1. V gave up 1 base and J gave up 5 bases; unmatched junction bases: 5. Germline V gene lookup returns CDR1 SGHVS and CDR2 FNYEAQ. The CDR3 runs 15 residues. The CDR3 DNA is TGTGCCAGCAGCTTAGGGACAGGGGAAGGGGAGACCCAGTACTTC. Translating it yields CASSLGTGEGETQYF. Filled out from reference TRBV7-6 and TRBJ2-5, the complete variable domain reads GAGVSQSPRYKVTKRGQDVALRCDPISGHVSLYWYRQALGQGPEFLTYFNYEAQQDKSGLPNDRFSAERPEGSISTLTIQRTEQRDSAMYRCASSLGTGEGETQYFGPGTRLLVL.

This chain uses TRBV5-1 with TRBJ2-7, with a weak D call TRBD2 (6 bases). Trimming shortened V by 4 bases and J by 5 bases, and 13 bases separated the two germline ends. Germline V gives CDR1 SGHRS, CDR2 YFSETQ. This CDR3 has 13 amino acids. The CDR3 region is CASSRRTGDEQYF. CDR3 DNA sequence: TGCGCCAGCAGCCGGCGGACGGGAGACGAGCAGTACTTC.

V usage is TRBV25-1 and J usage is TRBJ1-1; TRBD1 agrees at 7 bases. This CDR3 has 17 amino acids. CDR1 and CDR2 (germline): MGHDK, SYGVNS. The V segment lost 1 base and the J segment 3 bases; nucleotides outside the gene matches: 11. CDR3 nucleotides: TGTGCCAGCAGTGAATTGAATTCAGGGGGTGGTTACACTGAAGCTTTCTTT. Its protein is CASSELNSGGGYTEAFF.

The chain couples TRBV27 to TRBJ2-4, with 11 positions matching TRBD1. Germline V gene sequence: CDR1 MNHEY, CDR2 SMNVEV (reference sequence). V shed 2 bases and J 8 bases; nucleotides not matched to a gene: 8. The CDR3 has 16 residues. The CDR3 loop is CASSLTGQGATDIQYF. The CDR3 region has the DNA TGTGCCAGCAGTTTAACAGGACAGGGGGCGACGGACATTCAGTACTTC.

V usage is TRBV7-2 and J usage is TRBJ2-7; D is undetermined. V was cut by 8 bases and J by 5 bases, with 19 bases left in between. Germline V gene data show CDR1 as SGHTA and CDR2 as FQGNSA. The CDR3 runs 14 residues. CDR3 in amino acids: CASGLVSATHEQYF. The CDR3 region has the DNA TGTGCCAGCGGTCTGGTCAGCGCCACCCACGAGCAGTACTTC.

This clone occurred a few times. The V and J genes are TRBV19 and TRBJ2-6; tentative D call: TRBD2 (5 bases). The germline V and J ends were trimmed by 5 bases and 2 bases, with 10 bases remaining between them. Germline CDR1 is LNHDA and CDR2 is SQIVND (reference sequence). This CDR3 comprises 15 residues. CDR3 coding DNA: TGTGCCAGTAGTCTAGGGAGCCCTGGGGCCAACGTCCTGACTTTC. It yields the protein CASSLGSPGANVLTF.

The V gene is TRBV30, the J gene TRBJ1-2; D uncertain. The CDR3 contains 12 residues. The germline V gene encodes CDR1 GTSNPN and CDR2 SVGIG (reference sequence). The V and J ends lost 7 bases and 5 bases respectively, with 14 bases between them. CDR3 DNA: TGTGCCTCCGGCGGAGGAGGGTATGGCTACACCTTC. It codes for CASGGGGYGYTF.

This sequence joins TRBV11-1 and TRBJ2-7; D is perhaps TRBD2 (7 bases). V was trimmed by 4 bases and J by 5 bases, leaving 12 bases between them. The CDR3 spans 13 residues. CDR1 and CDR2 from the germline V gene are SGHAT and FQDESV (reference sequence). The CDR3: CASSSFGGHEQYF. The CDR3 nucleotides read TGTGCCAGCAGCTCTTTCGGGGGGCACGAGCAGTACTTC.

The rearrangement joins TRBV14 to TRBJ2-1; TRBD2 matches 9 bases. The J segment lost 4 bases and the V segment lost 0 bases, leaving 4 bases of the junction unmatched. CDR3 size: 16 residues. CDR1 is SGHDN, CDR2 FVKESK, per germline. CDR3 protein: CASSQERLAAYNEQFF. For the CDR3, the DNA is TGTGCCAGCAGCCAAGAACGACTAGCGGCATACAATGAGCAGTTCTTC.

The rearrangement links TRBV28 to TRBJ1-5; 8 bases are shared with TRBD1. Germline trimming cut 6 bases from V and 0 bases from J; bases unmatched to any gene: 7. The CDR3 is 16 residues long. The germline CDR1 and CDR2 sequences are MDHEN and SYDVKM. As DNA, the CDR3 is TGTGCCAGCAGAAAGACAGGGGCTTATAGCAATCAGCCCCAGCATTTT. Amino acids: CASRKTGAYSNQPQHF.

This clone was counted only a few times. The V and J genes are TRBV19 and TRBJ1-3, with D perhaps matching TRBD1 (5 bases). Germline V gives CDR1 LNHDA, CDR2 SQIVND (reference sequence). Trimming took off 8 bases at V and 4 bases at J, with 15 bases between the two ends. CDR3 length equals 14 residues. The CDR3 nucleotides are TGTGCCAGTGTACCGTCAGGGTCGGGAAACACCATATATTTT. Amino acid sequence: CASVPSGSGNTIYF.

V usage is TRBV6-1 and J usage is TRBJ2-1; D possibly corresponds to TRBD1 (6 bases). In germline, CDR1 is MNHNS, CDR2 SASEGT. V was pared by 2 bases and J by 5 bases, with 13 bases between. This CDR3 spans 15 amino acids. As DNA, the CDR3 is TGTGCCAGCAGTGAATTCACCGGACAGAACAATGAGCAGTTCTTC. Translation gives CASSEFTGQNNEQFF.

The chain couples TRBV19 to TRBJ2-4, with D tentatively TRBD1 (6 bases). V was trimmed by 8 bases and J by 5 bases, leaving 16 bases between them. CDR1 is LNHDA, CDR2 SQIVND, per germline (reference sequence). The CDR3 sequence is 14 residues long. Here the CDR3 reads CASQQGMGQNIQYF. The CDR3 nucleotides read TGTGCCAGTCAACAGGGCATGGGCCAAAACATTCAGTACTTC.

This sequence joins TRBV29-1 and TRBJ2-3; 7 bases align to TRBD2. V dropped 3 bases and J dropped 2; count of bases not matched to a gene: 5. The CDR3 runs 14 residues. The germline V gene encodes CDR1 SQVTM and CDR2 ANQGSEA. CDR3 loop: CSVDGGLLTDTQYF. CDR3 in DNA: TGCAGCGTTGACGGGGGACTACTCACAGATACGCAGTATTTT.

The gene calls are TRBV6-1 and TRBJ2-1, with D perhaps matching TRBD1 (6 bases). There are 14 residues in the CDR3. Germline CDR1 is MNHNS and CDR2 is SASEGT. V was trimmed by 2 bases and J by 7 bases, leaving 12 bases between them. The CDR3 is CASSERWGRNEQFF. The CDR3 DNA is TGTGCCAGCAGTGAACGATGGGGGCGTAATGAGCAGTTCTTC.

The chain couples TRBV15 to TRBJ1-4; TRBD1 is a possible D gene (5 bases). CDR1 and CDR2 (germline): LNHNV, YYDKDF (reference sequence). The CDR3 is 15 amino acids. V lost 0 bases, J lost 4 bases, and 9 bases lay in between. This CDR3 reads CATSRDGGINEKLFF. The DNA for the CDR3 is TGTGCCACCAGCAGAGATGGGGGGATTAATGAAAAACTGTTTTTT.

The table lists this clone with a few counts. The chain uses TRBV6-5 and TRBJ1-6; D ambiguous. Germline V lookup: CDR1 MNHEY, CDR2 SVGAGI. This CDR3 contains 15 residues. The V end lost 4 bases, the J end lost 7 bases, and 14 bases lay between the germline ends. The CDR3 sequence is CASSFIITANSPLHF. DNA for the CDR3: TGTGCCAGCAGTTTTATTATTACTGCCAATTCACCCCTCCACTTT.

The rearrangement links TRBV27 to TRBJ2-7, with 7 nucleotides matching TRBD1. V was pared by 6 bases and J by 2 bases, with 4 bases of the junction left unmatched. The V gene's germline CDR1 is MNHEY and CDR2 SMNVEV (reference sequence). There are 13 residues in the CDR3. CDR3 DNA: TGTGCCAGCAGCCCCGGGACAGCCTACGAGCAGTACTTC. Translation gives CASSPGTAYEQYF.

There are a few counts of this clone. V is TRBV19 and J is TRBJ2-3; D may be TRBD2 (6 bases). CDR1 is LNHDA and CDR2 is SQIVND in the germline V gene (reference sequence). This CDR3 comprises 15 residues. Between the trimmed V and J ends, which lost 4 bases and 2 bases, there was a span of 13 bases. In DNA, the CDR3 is TGTGCCAGTAGTACCCCGGAGGGAAACACAGATACGCAGTATTTT. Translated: CASSTPEGNTDTQYF.

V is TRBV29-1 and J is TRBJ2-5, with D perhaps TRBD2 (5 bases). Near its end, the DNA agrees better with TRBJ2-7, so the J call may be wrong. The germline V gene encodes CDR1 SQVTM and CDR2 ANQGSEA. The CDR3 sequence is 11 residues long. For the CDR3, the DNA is TGCAGCGCTAGGGAGTCCTACGAGCAGTACTTC. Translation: CSARESYEQYF.

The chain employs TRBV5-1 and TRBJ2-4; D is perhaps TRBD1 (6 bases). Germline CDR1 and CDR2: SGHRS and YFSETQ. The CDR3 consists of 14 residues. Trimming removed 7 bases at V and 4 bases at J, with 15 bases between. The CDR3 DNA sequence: TGCGCCAGCGGCCCGGGACACGTGAAAAACATTCAGTACTTC. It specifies CASGPGHVKNIQYF.